This entry describes one T cell receptor (beta chain). Its antigen is currently unknown. Germline V gene lookup returns CDR1 SGHRS and CDR2 YFSETQ. The CDR3 is 15 residues long. Trimming left V 3 bases short and J 1 base short, with 13 bases between. This sample was included in a study of T cell responses to AZD1222 COVID-19 vaccine. Study summary: Pooling covered second doses at about 4 or about 12 weeks.

General study results and limits: CD4 TCRs linked to vaccination spanned spike, dominating at 160-218 and 743-854. Mostly white British, mostly female donors; authors suggested clonal diversity may be underestimated.

Sequenced by immunoSEQ multiplex PCR; TCRdb stores in-frame clones only, minus some. The table records roughly 100,000 clones, around 91% of them present only once. The source material was peripheral blood, sampled on day 0 of AZD1222 vaccination. The source of this sequence is an adult in good health. The J gene is TRBJ1-1, the V gene TRBV5-1; D not resolved. This chain's CDR3 is CASSSDYRENTEAFF. The CDR3 DNA is TGCGCCAGCAGCTCGGACTACCGGGAGAACACTGAAGCTTTCTTT.